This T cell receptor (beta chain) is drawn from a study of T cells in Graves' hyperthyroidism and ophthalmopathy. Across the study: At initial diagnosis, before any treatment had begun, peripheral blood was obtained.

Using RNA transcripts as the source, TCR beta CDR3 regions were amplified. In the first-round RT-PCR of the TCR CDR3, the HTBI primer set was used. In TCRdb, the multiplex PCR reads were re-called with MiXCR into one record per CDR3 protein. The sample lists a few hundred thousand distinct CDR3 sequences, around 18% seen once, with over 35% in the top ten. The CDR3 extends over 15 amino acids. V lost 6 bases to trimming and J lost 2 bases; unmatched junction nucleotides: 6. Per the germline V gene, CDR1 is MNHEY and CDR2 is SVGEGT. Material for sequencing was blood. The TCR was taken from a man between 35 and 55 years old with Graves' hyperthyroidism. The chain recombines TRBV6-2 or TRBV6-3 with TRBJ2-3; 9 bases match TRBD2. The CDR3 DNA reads TGTGCCAGCAGCCGGACTAGCGAAAACACAGATACGCAGTATTTT. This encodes CASSRTSENTDTQYF.